A selection of T cell receptor beta chains follows, all from one sample in a study of T cells after yellow fever vaccination. From the 5' RACE reads, TCRdb called clonotypes with MiXCR, one entry per CDR3 protein. This table holds 300,000 or so distinct CDR3 sequences, 10% to 15% found once. The sample was CD4+ T cells sorted from PBMCs, taken 45 days after the yellow fever booster vaccination. These TCRs come from a man under 40 who received the YFV17D yellow fever vaccine. The CDR3 runs from the conserved cysteine through the conserved F or W. A D gene is named only where the DNA matches it firmly.

j_call d_call v_call cdr3_aa
TRBJ1-1 TRBD1 TRBV12-3/TRBV12-4 CASSPTGVVNTEAFF
TRBJ2-1 - TRBV5-4 CASSLRVDREQFF
TRBJ2-3 - TRBV10-3 CAISFGIIGDTQYF
TRBJ2-1 - TRBV12-3/TRBV12-4 CASRGAVYNEQFF
TRBJ2-4 - TRBV7-2 CASSFGWRRSHQYF
TRBJ2-3 TRBD2 TRBV6-2/TRBV6-3 CASSYHLAGTVSTDTQYF
TRBJ2-1 TRBD2 TRBV12-3/TRBV12-4 CASRPSSGRSYEQFF
TRBJ2-7 - TRBV30 CAWSVYDEQYF
TRBJ2-1 TRBD2 TRBV29-1 CSVAGGSRNEQFF
TRBJ2-7 TRBD2 TRBV20-1 CSARTPGLAGINEQYF
TRBJ2-3 TRBD1 TRBV9 CASSLTGGGDTQYF
TRBJ2-3 TRBD1 TRBV9 CASTRTGATDTQYF
TRBJ1-2 - TRBV6-5 CASSWKGHGYTF
TRBJ2-5 TRBD2 TRBV5-1 CASSPGAAGGETQYF
TRBJ2-7 TRBD2 TRBV15 CATSRQLAAYEQYF
TRBJ1-5 - TRBV20-1 CSAPSMGGYSNQPQHF
TRBJ2-5 - TRBV20-1 CSARVLPRETQYF
TRBJ1-1 - TRBV12-3/TRBV12-4 CASSLRNTEAFF
TRBJ2-7 TRBD2 TRBV6-2/TRBV6-3 CASSTLAGASEQYF
TRBJ2-7 TRBD2 TRBV10-2 CASSDRTSGRMGEVYEQYF
TRBJ2-7 TRBD2 TRBV20-1 CSARDLLQGTRAYEQYF
TRBJ2-5 TRBD2 TRBV2 CASSESSGKETQYF
TRBJ2-3 - TRBV20-1 CSARTVTPGSGTDTQYF
TRBJ1-4 - TRBV12-3/TRBV12-4 CASSSTGTRVEKLFF
TRBJ2-1 TRBD2 TRBV12-5 CASGFSPATSGVHNEQFF
TRBJ2-5 - TRBV5-1 CASSLWNGDQETQYF
TRBJ2-7 TRBD1 TRBV6-5 CASNTGAEQYF